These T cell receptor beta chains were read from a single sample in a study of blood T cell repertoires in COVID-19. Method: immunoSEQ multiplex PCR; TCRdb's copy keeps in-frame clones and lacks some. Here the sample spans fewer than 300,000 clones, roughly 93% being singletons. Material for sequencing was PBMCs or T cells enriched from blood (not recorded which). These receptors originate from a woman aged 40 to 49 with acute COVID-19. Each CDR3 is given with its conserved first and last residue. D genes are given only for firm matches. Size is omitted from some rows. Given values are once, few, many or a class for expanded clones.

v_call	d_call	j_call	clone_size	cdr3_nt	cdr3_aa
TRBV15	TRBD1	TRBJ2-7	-	TGTGCCACCAGCAGAGAGGACAGGCTCTCCTACGAGCAGTACTTC	CATSREDRLSYEQYF
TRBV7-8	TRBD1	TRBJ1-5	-	TGTGCCAGCAGCTCCTCCGGGACAGAGAATCAGCCCCAGCATTTT	CASSSSGTENQPQHF
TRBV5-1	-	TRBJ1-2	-	TGCGCCAGCAGCTTGGTTGCACAGGGTGGCGGCTACACCTTC	CASSLVAQGGGYTF
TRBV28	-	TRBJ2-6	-	TGTGCCAGCAGTCTCCCCCGAGGGGGGGCTGGGGCCAACGTCCTGACTTTC	CASSLPRGGAGANVLTF
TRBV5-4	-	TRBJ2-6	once	TGTGCCAGCAGCCCCCCAAAACGCCCAGGGGTTGGGGCCAACGTCCTGACTTTC	CASSPPKRPGVGANVLTF
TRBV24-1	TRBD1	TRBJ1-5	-	TGTGCCACTTCCGGGCAGGGGGCTGTTCAGCCCCAGCATTTT	CATSGQGAVQPQHF
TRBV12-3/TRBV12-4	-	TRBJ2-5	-	TGTGCCAGCTCCGTACAAGAGACCCAGTACTTC	CASSVQETQYF
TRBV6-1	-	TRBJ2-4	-	TGTGCCAGCAGTGAGGCCCCCGGGGCCAAAAACATTCAGTACTTC	CASSEAPGAKNIQYF
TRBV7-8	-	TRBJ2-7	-	TGTGCCAGCAGCTTAGCTCAGCAGGGCGAGCAGTACTTC	CASSLAQQGEQYF
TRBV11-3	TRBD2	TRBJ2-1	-	TGTGCCAGCAGCCCAGGAGGTAGCGGGAGTGTGTATGAGCAGTTCTTC	CASSPGGSGSVYEQFF
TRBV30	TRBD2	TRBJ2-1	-	TGTGCCTGGAGTCACGGACTAGCGGGGGGACGGCAGTTCTTC	CAWSHGLAGGRQFF
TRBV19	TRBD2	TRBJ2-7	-	TGTGCCAGTAGGGATCTAGCGGGAGCGGTGTACGAGCAGTACTTC	CASRDLAGAVYEQYF
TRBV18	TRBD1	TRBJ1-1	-	TGTGCCAGCTCACCGCTGGGACAGTCGCGGGCTGAAGCTTTCTTT	CASSPLGQSRAEAFF
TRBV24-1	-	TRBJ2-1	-	TGTGCCACCAGTGACACCTCTGCGCAGGGGTTAAACCAGGGTGAGCAGTTCTTC	CATSDTSAQGLNQGEQFF
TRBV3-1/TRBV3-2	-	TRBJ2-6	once	TGTGCCAGCAGCCAACGACAGGGAGGCTCTGGGGCCAACGTCCTGACTTTC	CASSQRQGGSGANVLTF
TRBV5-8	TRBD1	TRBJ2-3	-	TGTGCCAGCAGCTTTGTATGGACAGGGAGGCCAGATACGCAGTATTTT	CASSFVWTGRPDTQYF
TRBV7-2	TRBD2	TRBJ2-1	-	TGTGCCAGCAGCTTAGGGGCGGGGGGGCATATCAATGAGCAGTTCTTC	CASSLGAGGHINEQFF
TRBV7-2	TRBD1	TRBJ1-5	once	TGTGCCAGCAGCTACGGACAGGGGGGTCAGCCCCAGCATTTT	CASSYGQGGQPQHF
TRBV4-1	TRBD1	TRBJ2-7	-	TGCGCCAGCAGCCTAGACAGGGCTTACGAGCAGTACTTC	CASSLDRAYEQYF
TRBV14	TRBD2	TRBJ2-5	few	TGTGCCAGCAGCTTGAGCGGGGTCTCGACCCAGTACTTC	CASSLSGVSTQYF
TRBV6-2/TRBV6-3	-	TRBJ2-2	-	TGTGCCAGCAGGCCTCAGGGAAAGGCCGGGGAGCTGTTTTTT	CASRPQGKAGELFF
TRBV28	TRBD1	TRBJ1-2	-	TGTGCCAGCAGTTTAGGGACAGAGGGTGGCTACACCTTC	CASSLGTEGGYTF
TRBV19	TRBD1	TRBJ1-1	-	TGTGCCAGTAGTGCGGGACAGAAGGCGAACACTGAAGCTTTCTTT	CASSAGQKANTEAFF
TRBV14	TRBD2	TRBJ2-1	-	TGTGCCAGCAGCCCCAGCGGGGCATCCTACAATGAGCAGTTCTTC	CASSPSGASYNEQFF
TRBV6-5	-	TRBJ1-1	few	TGTGCCAGCAGTCGCACAGCAAACACTGAAGCTTTCTTT	CASSRTANTEAFF
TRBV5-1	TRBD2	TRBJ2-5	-	TGCGCCAGCAGCTTGCCCCTACTAGCGGGAGAAGAGACCCAGTACTTC	CASSLPLLAGEETQYF
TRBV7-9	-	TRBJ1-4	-	TGTGCCAGCAGCCTACAGATAACTAATGAAAAACTGTTTTTT	CASSLQITNEKLFF
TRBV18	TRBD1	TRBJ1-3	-	TGTGCCAGCTCACCGCAGGGGGCGGTAGGAAACACCATATATTTT	CASSPQGAVGNTIYF
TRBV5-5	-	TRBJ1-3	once	TGTGCCAGCAGCCTGCGGTGGGGGGGCGTTGATGGAAACACCATATATTTT	CASSLRWGGVDGNTIYF
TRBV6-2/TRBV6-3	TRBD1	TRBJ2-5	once	TGTGCCAGCAGCGGGACAGGGAGGGTCCAAGAGACCCAGTACTTC	CASSGTGRVQETQYF
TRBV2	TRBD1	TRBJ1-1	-	TGTGCCAGCAAAGGAGGGGGACAGGGATTTGAAGCTTTCTTT	CASKGGGQGFEAFF
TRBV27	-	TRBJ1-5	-	TGTGCCAGCGGAGCCCCTACGACAGTATCGGATCAGCCCCAGCATTTT	CASGAPTTVSDQPQHF
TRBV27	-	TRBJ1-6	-	TGTGCCAGCAGTCCATCCCAGGGCTCCTATAATTCACCCCTCCACTTT	CASSPSQGSYNSPLHF
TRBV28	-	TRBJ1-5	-	TGTGCCAGCAGTTTACTTATCCAGCCCCAGCATTTT	CASSLLIQPQHF
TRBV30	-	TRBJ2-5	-	TGTGCCTGGAGTGTACTGGACAGCCAAGAGACCCAGTACTTC	CAWSVLDSQETQYF
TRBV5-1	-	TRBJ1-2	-	TGCGCCAGCAGCTTGAGCGGGGGGCAAAATGGCTACACCTTC	CASSLSGGQNGYTF
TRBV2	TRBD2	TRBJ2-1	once	TGTGCCAGCAGTGCCACCCTAGTAAGAGCGGGAGTGCACAATGAGCAGTTCTTC	CASSATLVRAGVHNEQFF
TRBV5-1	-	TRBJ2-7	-	TGCGCCAGCAGTGTGGGGAGCCTAAGCTCCTACGAGCAGTACTTC	CASSVGSLSSYEQYF
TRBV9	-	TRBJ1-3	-	TGTGCCAGCAGCGTAGATTTACGGTACGGAAACACCATATATTTT	CASSVDLRYGNTIYF
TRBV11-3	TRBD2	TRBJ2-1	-	TGTGCCAGCAGCGCGGGACTAGCTTTAGACGAGCAGTTCTTC	CASSAGLALDEQFF
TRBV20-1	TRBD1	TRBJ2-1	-	TGCAGTGCTAGTTCCCCCCGACAGGGGATATACAATGAGCAGTTCTTC	CSASSPRQGIYNEQFF
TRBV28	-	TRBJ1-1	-	TGTGCCAGCACTAGTAACACTGAAGCTTTCTTT	CASTSNTEAFF
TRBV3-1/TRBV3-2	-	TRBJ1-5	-	TGTGCCAGCAGCCGCGTCGGCAATCAGCCCCAGCATTTT	CASSRVGNQPQHF
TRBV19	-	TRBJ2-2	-	TGTGCCAGTAGTGCCCAGGGGCTTGCAACCGGGGAGCTGTTTTTT	CASSAQGLATGELFF
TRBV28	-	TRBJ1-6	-	TGTGCCAGCACCCTTAGAGGGGGTGGTTCACCCCTCCACTTT	CASTLRGGGSPLHF
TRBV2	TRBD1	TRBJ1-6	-	TGTGCCAGCAGTGGGCAGGGGGAATCACCCCTCCACTTT	CASSGQGESPLHF
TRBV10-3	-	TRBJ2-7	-	TGTGCCATCAGTGATCAAGGGAGCTCCTACGAGCAGTACTTC	CAISDQGSSYEQYF
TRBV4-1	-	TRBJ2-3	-	TGCGCCAGCAGCCAAGATCGGACAGCATATGTCCCAGATACGCAGTATTTT	CASSQDRTAYVPDTQYF
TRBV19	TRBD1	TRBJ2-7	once	TGTGCCAGTAGTAGGGGGACAGGGGACGGTTTCTACGAGCAGTACTTC	CASSRGTGDGFYEQYF
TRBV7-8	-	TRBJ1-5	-	TGTGCCAGCAGCTTAGTGGGCAGACACCCAAATCAGCCCCAGCATTTT	CASSLVGRHPNQPQHF
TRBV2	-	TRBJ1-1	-	TGTGCCAGCAGTGAAGAGGGGCTTGGGACTGAAGCTTTCTTT	CASSEEGLGTEAFF
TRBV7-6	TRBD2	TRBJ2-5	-	TGTGCCAGCAGCGCGCGGGGGGGGCTCGGAGAGACCCAGTACTTC	CASSARGGLGETQYF
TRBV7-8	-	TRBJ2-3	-	TGTGCCAGCACCTATCCTTCCACAGATACGCAGTATTTT	CASTYPSTDTQYF
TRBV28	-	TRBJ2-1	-	TGTGCCAGCACCGAAGGGGGTTTCAATGAGCAGTTCTTC	CASTEGGFNEQFF
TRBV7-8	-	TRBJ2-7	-	TGTGCCAGCAGCTTGTTACCGGCGGGGGCACCCGAGCAGTACTTC	CASSLLPAGAPEQYF